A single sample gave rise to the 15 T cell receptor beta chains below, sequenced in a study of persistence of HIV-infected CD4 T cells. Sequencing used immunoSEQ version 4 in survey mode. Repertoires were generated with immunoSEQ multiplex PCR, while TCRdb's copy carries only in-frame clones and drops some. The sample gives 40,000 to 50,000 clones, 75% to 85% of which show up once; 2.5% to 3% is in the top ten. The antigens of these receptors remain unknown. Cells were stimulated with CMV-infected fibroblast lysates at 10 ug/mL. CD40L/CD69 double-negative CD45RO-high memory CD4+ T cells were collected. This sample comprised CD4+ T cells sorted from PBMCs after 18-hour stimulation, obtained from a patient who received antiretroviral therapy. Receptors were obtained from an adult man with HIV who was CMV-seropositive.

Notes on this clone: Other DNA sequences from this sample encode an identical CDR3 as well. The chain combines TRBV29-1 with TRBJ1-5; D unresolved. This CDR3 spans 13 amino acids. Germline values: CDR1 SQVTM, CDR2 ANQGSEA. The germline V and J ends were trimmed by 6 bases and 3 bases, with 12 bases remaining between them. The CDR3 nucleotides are TGCAGCGTGCGAGACAACTACAATCAGCCCCAGCATTTT. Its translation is CSVRDNYNQPQHF. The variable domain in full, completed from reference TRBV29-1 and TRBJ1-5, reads SAVISQKPSRDICQRGTSLTIQCQVDSQVTMMFWYRQQPGQSLTLIATANQGSEATYESGFVIDKFPISRPNLTFSTLTVSNMSPEDSSIYLCSVRDNYNQPQHFGDGTRLSIL.

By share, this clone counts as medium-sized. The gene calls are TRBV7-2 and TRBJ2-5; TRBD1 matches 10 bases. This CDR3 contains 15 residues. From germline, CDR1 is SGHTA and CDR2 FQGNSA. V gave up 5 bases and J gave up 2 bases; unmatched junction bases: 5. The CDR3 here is CASSTRTGGQETQYF. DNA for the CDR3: TGTGCCAGCAGCACCCGGACAGGGGGGCAAGAGACCCAGTACTTC.

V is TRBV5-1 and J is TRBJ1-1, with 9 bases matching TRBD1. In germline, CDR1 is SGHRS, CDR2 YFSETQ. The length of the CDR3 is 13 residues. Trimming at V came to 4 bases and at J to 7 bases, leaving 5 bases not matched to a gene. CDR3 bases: TGCGCCAGCAGCCACCCGACAGGGGGTGAAGCTTTCTTT. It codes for CASSHPTGGEAFF.

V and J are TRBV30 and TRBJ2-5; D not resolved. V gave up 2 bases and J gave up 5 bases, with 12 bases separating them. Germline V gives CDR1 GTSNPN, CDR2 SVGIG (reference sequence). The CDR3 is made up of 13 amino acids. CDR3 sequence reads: CAWSPALVETQYF. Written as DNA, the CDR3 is TGTGCCTGGAGTCCCGCGCTAGTCGAGACCCAGTACTTC.

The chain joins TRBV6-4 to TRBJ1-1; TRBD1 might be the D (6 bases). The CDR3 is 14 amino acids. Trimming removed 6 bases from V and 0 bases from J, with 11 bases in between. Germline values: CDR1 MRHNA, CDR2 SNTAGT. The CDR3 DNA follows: TGTGCCAGCAGGCAAGGACAGTTGAACACTGAAGCTTTCTTT. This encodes CASRQGQLNTEAFF.

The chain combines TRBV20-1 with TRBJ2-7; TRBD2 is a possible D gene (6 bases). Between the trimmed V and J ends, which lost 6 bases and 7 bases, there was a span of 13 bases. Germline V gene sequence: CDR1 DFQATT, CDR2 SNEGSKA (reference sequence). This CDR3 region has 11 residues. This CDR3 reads CSAIPREEQYF. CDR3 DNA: TGCAGTGCCATCCCCCGGGAGGAGCAGTACTTC.

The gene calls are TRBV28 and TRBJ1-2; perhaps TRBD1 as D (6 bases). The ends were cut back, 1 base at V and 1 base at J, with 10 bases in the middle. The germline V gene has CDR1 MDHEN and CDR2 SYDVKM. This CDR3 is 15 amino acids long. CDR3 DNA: TGTGCCAGCAGTTTATTAGGACAGCTTAACTATGGCTACACCTTC. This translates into CASSLLGQLNYGYTF.

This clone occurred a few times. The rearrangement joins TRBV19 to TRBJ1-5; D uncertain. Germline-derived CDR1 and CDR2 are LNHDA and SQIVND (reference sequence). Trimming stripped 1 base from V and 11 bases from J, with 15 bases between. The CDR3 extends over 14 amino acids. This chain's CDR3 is CASSIGPTSRSQHF. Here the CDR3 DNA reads TGTGCCAGTAGTATAGGCCCCACCTCTAGGTCCCAGCATTTT.

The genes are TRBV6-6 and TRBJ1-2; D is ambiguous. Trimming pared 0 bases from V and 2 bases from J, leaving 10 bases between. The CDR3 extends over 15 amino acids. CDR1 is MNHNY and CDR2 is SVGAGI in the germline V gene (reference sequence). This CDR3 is CASSYSIDGNYGYTF. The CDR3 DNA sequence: TGTGCCAGCAGTTACTCGATCGACGGGAACTATGGCTACACCTTC.

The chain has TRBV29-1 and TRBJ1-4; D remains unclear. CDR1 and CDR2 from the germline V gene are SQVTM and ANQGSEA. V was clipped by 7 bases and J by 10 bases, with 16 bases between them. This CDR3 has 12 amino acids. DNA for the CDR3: TGCAGCGCCCGGTCCTCGCTGGGAAAACTGTTTTTT. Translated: CSARSSLGKLFF. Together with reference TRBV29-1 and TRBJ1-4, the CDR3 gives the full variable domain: SAVISQKPSRDICQRGTSLTIQCQVDSQVTMMFWYRQQPGQSLTLIATANQGSEATYESGFVIDKFPISRPNLTFSTLTVSNMSPEDSSIYLCSARSSLGKLFFGSGTQLSVL.

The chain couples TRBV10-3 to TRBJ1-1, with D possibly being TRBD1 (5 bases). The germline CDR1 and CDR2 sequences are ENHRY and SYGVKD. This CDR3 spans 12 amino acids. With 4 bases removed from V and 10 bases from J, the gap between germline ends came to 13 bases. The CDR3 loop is CAISAGSIGAFF. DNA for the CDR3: TGTGCCATCAGTGCAGGGAGTATTGGAGCTTTCTTT.

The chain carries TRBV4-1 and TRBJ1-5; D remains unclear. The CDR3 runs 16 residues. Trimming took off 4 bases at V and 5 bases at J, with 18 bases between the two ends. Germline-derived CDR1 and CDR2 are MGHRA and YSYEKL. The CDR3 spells CASSLTGRDRDQPQHF. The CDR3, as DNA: TGCGCCAGCAGCCTTACCGGGAGGGATCGGGATCAGCCCCAGCATTTT.

CDR3 sequence: CASSQSGLAGVYNEQFF. CDR3 coding DNA: TGTGCCAGCAGCCAATCGGGACTAGCGGGAGTTTACAATGAGCAGTTCTTC. This sequence joins TRBV7-2 and TRBJ2-1, with 14 bases identical to TRBD2. Germline trimming cut 5 bases from V and 4 bases from J; bases unmatched to any gene: 7. CDR3 length: 17 amino acids. CDR1 and CDR2 (germline): SGHTA, FQGNSA.

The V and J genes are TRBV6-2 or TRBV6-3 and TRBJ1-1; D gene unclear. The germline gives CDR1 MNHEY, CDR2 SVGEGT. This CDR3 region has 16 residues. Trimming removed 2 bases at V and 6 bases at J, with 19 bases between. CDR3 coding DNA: TGTGCCAGCAGTTACACTCGGCGGGGAGGTTTCGCTGAAGCTTTCTTT. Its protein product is CASSYTRRGGFAEAFF.

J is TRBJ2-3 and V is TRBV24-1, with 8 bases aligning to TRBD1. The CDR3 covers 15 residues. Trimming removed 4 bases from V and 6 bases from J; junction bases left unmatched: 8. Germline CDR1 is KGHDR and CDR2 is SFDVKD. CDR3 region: CATSDPGTGHDTQYF. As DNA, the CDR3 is TGTGCCACCAGTGACCCGGGGACAGGCCACGATACGCAGTATTTT.